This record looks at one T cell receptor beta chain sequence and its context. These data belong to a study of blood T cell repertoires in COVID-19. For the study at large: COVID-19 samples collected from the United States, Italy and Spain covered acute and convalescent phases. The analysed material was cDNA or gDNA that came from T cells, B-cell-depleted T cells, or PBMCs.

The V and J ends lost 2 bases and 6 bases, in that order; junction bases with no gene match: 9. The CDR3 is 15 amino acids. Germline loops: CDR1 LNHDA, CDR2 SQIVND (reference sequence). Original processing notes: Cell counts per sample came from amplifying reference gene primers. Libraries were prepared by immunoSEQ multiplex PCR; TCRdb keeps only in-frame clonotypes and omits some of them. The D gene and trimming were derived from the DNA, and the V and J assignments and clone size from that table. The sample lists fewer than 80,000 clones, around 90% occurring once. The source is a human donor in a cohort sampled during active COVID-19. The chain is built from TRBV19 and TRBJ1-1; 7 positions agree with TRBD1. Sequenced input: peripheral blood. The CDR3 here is CASSISDRVGAEAFF. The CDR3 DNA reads TGTGCCAGTAGTATATCAGACAGGGTAGGGGCTGAAGCTTTCTTT.